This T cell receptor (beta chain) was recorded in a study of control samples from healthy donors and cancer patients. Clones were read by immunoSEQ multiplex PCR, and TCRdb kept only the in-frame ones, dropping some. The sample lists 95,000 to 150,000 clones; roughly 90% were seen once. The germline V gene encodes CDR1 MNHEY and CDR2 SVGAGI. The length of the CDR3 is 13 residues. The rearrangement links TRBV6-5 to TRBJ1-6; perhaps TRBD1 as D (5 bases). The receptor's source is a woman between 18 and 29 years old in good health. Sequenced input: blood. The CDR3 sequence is CGVARDVNSPLHF. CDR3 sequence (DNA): TGTGGAGTGGCGCGGGACGTTAATTCACCCCTCCACTTT.